The subject of this entry is one TCR beta chain. Antigen specificity is unknown. These data belong to a study of T cells in localized non-small cell lung cancer. There are 13 residues in the CDR3. In germline, CDR1 is SGHRS, CDR2 YFSETQ. V was shortened by 4 bases and J by 4 bases, with 11 bases between the two germline ends. Study results and caveats: Those with higher blood T cell density had longer overall survival. Turning up in adjacent lung were a median roughly 60 of the top 100 tumor clones.

Profiling relied on immunoSEQ multiplex PCR, and the TCRdb table lists in-frame clones only, not all of them. Of approximately 35,000 clones in the sample, roughly 88% were seen once. This chain connects TRBV5-1 to TRBJ1-2, with a weak D call TRBD1 (6 bases). The material sequenced was peripheral blood, taken before any cancer treatment. This TCR was recovered from a man aged 40 to 70 with stage I lung adenocarcinoma. CDR3 in DNA: TGCGCCAGCAGCAGATCGGACAGCTATGGCTACACCTTC. Its protein product is CASSRSDSYGYTF.